These 20 T cell receptor beta chains were sequenced from one sample in a study of blood T cell repertoires in COVID-19. The method was immunoSEQ multiplex PCR; TCRdb's version includes in-frame clones alone and lacks a portion of them. The repertoire has hundreds of thousands of clones, around 90% of them found once; the top ten carry approximately 3.5%. Sequenced sample: peripheral blood. All receptors derive from a woman aged 18-30 years who had recovered from COVID-19.

The V gene is TRBV4-1, the J gene TRBJ2-1; 8 nucleotides agree with TRBD1. V lost 4 bases and J lost 2; bases outside the gene matches: 13. CDR1 is MGHRA, CDR2 YSYEKL, per germline. The CDR3 is made up of 18 amino acids. The CDR3: CASSRGETGVIAYNEQFF. CDR3 nucleotides: TGCGCCAGCAGCCGAGGAGAGACAGGGGTAATCGCCTACAATGAGCAGTTCTTC.

V and J are TRBV29-1 and TRBJ2-1; a weak D match, TRBD1 (6 bases). V was pared by 4 bases and J by 0 bases, with 16 bases between. This CDR3 contains 16 residues. The germline V gene encodes CDR1 SQVTM and CDR2 ANQGSEA. The DNA of the CDR3 is TGCAGCGTTGGTCCCGGGACATTGAGCTCCTACAATGAGCAGTTCTTC. Residues: CSVGPGTLSSYNEQFF.

The chain recombines TRBV5-6 with TRBJ2-5; 7 positions match TRBD1. V shed 2 bases and J 5 bases; nucleotides not matched to a gene: 6. Germline V gives CDR1 SGHDT, CDR2 YYEEEE. The CDR3 is 14 residues long. The CDR3 sequence is CASSFGTAGETQYF. DNA of the CDR3: TGTGCCAGCAGCTTTGGGACAGCCGGGGAGACCCAGTACTTC. The variable domain in full, with the rest retrieved from reference TRBV5-6 and TRBJ2-5, is DAGVTQSPTHLIKTRGQQVTLRCSPKSGHDTVSWYQQALGQGPQFIFQYYEEEERQRGNFPDRFSGHQFPNYSSELNVNALLLGDSALYLCASSFGTAGETQYFGPGTRLLVL.

The chain combines TRBV14 with TRBJ1-1; D remains ambiguous. The CDR3 extends over 13 amino acids. Trimming removed 1 base at V and 1 base at J, with 4 bases between. CDR1 SGHDN and CDR2 FVKESK come from the germline V gene. Written as DNA, the CDR3 is TGTGCCAGCAGCCAAGTAAAGAACACTGAAGCTTTCTTT. The encoded protein is CASSQVKNTEAFF.

The chain joins TRBV4-1 to TRBJ1-1, with a tentative D call TRBD1 (6 bases). CDR1 and CDR2 from the germline V gene are MGHRA and YSYEKL. CDR3 length: 15 residues. V was clipped by 1 base and J by 4 bases, with 13 bases between them. The CDR3 DNA follows: TGCGCCAGCAGCCAAGGGGTCAGGGGTTCCACTGAAGCTTTCTTT. Its protein product is CASSQGVRGSTEAFF.

The rearrangement uses TRBV18 and TRBJ2-1, with D possibly being TRBD2 (6 bases). V gave up 3 bases and J gave up 8 bases, with 20 bases separating them. This CDR3 spans 16 amino acids. CDR1 and CDR2 (germline): KGHSH, LQKENI. This CDR3 reads CASSPPLTRGGDEQFF. The CDR3 DNA reads TGTGCCAGCTCACCCCCCTTAACGCGAGGCGGGGATGAGCAGTTCTTC.

The chain employs TRBV2 and TRBJ2-1; TRBD2 is a possible D gene (6 bases). V was clipped by 7 bases and J by 2 bases, with 15 bases between them. CDR3 length equals 15 residues. Germline V gene data show CDR1 as SNHLY and CDR2 as FYNNEI. CDR3 nucleotide sequence: TGTGCCAGCACCCGACTAGTCGTGACCTACAATGAGCAGTTCTTC. It translates to CASTRLVVTYNEQFF. Filled out from reference TRBV2 and TRBJ2-1, the complete variable domain reads EPEVTQTPSHQVTQMGQEVILRCVPISNHLYFYWYRQILGQKVEFLVSFYNNEISEKSEIFDDQFSVERPDGSNFTLKIRSTKLEDSAMYFCASTRLVVTYNEQFFGPGTRLTVL.

This clone was counted a single time. The chain links TRBV29-1 to TRBJ1-4; D not certain. In germline, CDR1 is SQVTM, CDR2 ANQGSEA. The V gene lost 5 bases and the J gene lost 7 bases, with 14 bases spanning the gap. CDR3 length: 13 residues. The CDR3 nucleotides are TGCAGCGTTCAGGCCCCCCTTAGTGAAAAACTGTTTTTT. This sequence encodes CSVQAPLSEKLFF.

The chain is built from TRBV15 and TRBJ1-2; 8 nucleotides line up with TRBD1. Losses at the gene ends were 3 bases for V and 4 bases for J; bases not matched to a gene: 1. This CDR3 has 13 residues. Germline V gene data show CDR1 as LNHNV and CDR2 as YYDKDF (reference sequence). CDR3 DNA: TGTGCCACCAGCAGGACAGGGGTCTATGGCTACACCTTC. This sequence encodes CATSRTGVYGYTF.

V is TRBV9 and J is TRBJ1-1; D unclear. Germline V gene lookup returns CDR1 SGDLS and CDR2 YYNGEE. The CDR3 runs to 11 residues. V was trimmed by 7 bases and J by 3 bases, leaving 7 bases between them. CDR3 in DNA: TGTGCCAGCGGTGAGGACACTGAAGCTTTCTTT. It yields the protein CASGEDTEAFF.

The sample holds one count of this clone. CDR3 amino acids: CASSSPGDPLYTQYF. The DNA of the CDR3 is TGTGCCAGCAGCTCCCCGGGAGACCCGCTTTATACGCAGTATTTT. V is TRBV11-3 and J is TRBJ2-3, with D possibly TRBD2 on 6 matching bases. Germline assignment: CDR1 SGHNT and CDR2 YENEEA. The V end lost 4 bases, the J end lost 7 bases, and 18 bases lay between the germline ends. The CDR3 is made up of 15 amino acids.

The gene calls are TRBV7-9 and TRBJ2-3; tentatively, D is TRBD2 (5 bases). The V end was cut by 2 bases, the J end by 3 bases, with 12 bases between. The CDR3 consists of 15 residues. Germline CDR1 and CDR2: SEHNR and FQNEAQ (reference sequence). CDR3 sequence: CASSLFGIGTDTQYF. The CDR3 region has the DNA TGTGCCAGCAGCTTATTCGGGATTGGTACAGATACGCAGTATTTT.

The DNA for the CDR3 is TGTGCCACCAGTGACGCCGGGACAGGGAGCAATCAGCCCCAGCATTTT. Amino acid sequence: CATSDAGTGSNQPQHF. The chain joins TRBV24-1 to TRBJ1-5; the match to TRBD1 covers 9 bases. V lost 4 bases to trimming and J lost 1 base; unmatched junction nucleotides: 4. The CDR3 loop spans 16 amino acids. The germline V gene encodes CDR1 KGHDR and CDR2 SFDVKD.

This clone has a single count. The chain employs TRBV6-6 and TRBJ2-6, with 15 bases identical to TRBD2. The V gene end was trimmed by 5 bases and the J gene end by 0 bases; junction bases not matched to a gene: 11. Germline lookup yields CDR1 MNHNY and CDR2 SVGAGI (reference sequence). The CDR3 runs 21 residues. The CDR3 nucleotides read TGTGCCAGCAGTCCCGGGACTAGCGGGAGGATCACGATCTCTGGGGCCAACGTCCTGACTTTC. This encodes CASSPGTSGRITISGANVLTF.

The chain is built from TRBV5-6 and TRBJ2-3; 7 bases are shared with TRBD2. The germline V gene has CDR1 SGHDT and CDR2 YYEEEE. This CDR3 is built from 16 residues. V lost 1 base to trimming and J lost 4 bases; unmatched junction nucleotides: 9. DNA for the CDR3: TGTGCCAGCAGCTTGTTGGCGGGAGTGATGGCAGATACGCAGTATTTT. Its translation: CASSLLAGVMADTQYF.

The rearrangement links TRBV11-2 to TRBJ1-5; tentatively, D is TRBD1 (5 bases). The ends were cut back, 4 bases at V and 2 bases at J, with 12 bases in the middle. The CDR3 has 15 residues. Germline V lookup: CDR1 SGHAT, CDR2 FQNNGV. DNA for the CDR3: TGTGCCAGCAGCTGGATCGGACAAGGCAATCAGCCCCAGCATTTT. This encodes CASSWIGQGNQPQHF. The whole variable domain, remainder taken from reference TRBV11-2 and TRBJ1-5, is EAGVAQSPRYKIIEKRQSVAFWCNPISGHATLYWYQQILGQGPKLLIQFQNNGVVDDSQLPKDRFSAERLKGVDSTLKIQPAKLEDSAVYLCASSWIGQGNQPQHFGDGTRLSIL.

V is TRBV19 and J is TRBJ1-1; 7 nucleotides align to TRBD1. CDR1 LNHDA and CDR2 SQIVND come from the germline V gene (reference sequence). V trimming: 1 base; J trimming: 10 bases; junction bases outside the gene matches: 3. CDR3 length: 12 amino acids. The CDR3 spells CASSIVKGAAFF. CDR3 in DNA: TGTGCCAGTAGTATAGTAAAGGGGGCAGCTTTCTTT.

This chain joins TRBV2 and TRBJ2-7; D may be TRBD2 (5 bases). The germline V gene has CDR1 SNHLY and CDR2 FYNNEI. Trimming removed 8 bases from V and 4 bases from J, with 21 bases in between. The CDR3 length is 15 residues. CDR3 loop: CASARTRVSGYEQYV. As DNA, the CDR3 is TGTGCCAGCGCACGAACGCGGGTGTCAGGTTACGAGCAGTACGTC.

A single count supports this clone. This chain joins TRBV7-2 and TRBJ2-3; TRBD2 might be the D (5 bases). This CDR3 contains 15 residues. Trimming took 5 bases from V and 0 from J, leaving 12 bases between them. CDR1 and CDR2 (germline): SGHTA, FQGNSA. In nucleotides, the CDR3 is TGTGCCAGCAGCGCCGAACTAGGGAGCACAGATACGCAGTATTTT. It is translated as CASSAELGSTDTQYF.

J is TRBJ2-7 and V is TRBV9; perhaps TRBD2 as D (6 bases). This CDR3 has 16 residues. V gave up 0 bases and J gave up 1 base, with 14 bases separating them. Germline CDR1 reads SGDLS; CDR2 reads YYNGEE. In nucleotides, the CDR3 is TGTGCCAGCAGCGTAGTGGGCGGGGCTTCTTCCTACGAGCAGTACGTC. This sequence encodes CASSVVGGASSYEQYV.